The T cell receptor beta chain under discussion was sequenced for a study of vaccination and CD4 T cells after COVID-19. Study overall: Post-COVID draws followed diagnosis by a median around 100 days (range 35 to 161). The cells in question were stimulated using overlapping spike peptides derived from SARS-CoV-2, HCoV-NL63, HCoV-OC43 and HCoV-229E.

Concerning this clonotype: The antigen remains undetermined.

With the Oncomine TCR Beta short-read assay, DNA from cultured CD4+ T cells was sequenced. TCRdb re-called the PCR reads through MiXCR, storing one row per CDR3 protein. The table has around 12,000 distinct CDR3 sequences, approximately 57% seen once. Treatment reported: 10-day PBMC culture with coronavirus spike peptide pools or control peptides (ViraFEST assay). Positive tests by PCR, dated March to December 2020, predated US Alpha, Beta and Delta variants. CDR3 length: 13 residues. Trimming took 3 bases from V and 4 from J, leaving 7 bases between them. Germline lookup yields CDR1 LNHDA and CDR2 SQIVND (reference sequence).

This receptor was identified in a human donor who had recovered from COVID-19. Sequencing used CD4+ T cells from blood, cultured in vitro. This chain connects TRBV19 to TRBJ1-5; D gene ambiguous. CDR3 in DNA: TGTGCCAGTAGTATCGAGGGTAATCAGCCCCAGCATTTT. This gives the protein CASSIEGNQPQHF.